The clone carrying this TCR beta chain was seen at least ten times. Antigen: not known. Unique molecular identifiers were built into the TCR beta cDNA libraries. Each sample of roughly 0.9 to 10 million input T cells yielded 500,000 or so cDNA molecules, so each molecule approximated one T cell. TCRdb re-derived calls from the PCR reads in MiXCR, one entry per CDR3 protein. The sample records 180,000 or so distinct CDR3 sequences, about 30% being singletons. Trimming cost V 6 bases and J 4 bases, with 25 bases left between them. The CDR3 consists of 17 residues. Germline CDR1 is KGHSH and CDR2 is LQKENI. The record originates from a study of post-analysis software for immune sequencing data. Overall study: Both relapsing-remitting and secondary progressive multiple sclerosis featured among the disease courses, as did progressive-relapsing multiple sclerosis.

Study-level points and caveats: By F measure, samples from a shared preparation batch strongly co-clustered. Relative to controls, patients had five TRBV segments at higher frequency, with TRBV5-6, TRBV5-1 and TRBV20-1 among these. Controls had significantly higher normalized Chao1 diversity than multiple sclerosis patients.

J is TRBJ2-7 and V is TRBV18; D perhaps matches TRBD2 (6 bases). This sequence was found in a girl aged 2-17 years with multiple sclerosis. Sequenced material: blood. The CDR3 coding sequence is TGTGCCAGCTCCTCCACATGGGACGGGAGACGCTCTTACGAGCAGTACTTC. It codes for CASSSTWDGRRSYEQYF.